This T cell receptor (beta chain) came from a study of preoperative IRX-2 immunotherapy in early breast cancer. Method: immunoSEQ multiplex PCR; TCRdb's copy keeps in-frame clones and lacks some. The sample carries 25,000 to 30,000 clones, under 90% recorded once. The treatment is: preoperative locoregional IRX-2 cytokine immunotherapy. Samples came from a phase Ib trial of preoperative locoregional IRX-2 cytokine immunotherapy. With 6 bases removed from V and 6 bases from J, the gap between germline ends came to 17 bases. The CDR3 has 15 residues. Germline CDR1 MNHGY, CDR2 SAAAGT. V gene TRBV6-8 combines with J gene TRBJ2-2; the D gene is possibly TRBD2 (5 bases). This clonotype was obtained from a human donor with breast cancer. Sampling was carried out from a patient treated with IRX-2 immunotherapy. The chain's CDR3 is CASSTILGVPGELFF. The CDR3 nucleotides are TGTGCCAGCAGCACAATCCTCGGGGTTCCCGGGGAGCTGTTTTTT.